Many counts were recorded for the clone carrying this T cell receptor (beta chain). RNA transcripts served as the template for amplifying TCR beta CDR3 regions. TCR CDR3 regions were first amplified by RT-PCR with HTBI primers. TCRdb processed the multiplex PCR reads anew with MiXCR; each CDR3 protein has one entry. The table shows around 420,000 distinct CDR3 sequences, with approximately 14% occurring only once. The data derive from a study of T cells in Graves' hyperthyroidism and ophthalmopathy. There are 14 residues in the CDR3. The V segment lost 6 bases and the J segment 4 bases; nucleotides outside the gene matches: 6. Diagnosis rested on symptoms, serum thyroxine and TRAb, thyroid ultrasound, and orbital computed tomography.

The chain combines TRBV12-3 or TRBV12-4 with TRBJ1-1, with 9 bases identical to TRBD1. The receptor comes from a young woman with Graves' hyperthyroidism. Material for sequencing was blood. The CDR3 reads CASRGQGTGTEAFF. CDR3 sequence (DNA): TGTGCCAGCAGGGGACAGGGTACAGGCACTGAAGCTTTCTTT.